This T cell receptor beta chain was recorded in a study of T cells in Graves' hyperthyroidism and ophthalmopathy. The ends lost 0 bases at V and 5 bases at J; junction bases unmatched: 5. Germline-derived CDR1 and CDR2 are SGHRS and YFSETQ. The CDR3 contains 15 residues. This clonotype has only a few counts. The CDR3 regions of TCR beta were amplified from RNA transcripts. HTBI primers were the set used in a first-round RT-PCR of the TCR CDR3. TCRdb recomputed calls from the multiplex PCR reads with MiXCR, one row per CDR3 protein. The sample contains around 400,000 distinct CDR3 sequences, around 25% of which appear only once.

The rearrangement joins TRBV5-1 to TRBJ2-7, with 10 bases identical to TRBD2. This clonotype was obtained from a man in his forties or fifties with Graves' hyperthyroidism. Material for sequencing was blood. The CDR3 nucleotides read TGCGCCAGCAGCTTGGAATCTAGCGGGAGAAACGAGCAGTACTTC. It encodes CASSLESSGRNEQYF.